Below, 19 T cell receptor beta chains from the same sample are listed, as sequenced in a study of cytomegalovirus exposure and HLA in healthy donors. The PCR was carried out with 60 Vbeta primers and 13 Jbeta primers. The table came from immunoSEQ multiplex PCR; TCRdb's copy has only in-frame clones and leaves some out. The sample includes about 180,000 clones, about three quarters seen only once; the top ten take 3% to 4.5%. Sequenced material: PBMCs. These receptors came from a woman aged 55-70 years in good health and CMV-seropositive.

V usage is TRBV19 and J usage is TRBJ2-7; 12 bases match TRBD1. The V segment lost 4 bases and the J segment 6 bases; nucleotides outside the gene matches: 4. This CDR3 has 14 residues. The germline CDR1 and CDR2 sequences are LNHDA and SQIVND (reference sequence). The CDR3 spells CASSTRDRGREQYF. The CDR3 nucleotides read TGTGCCAGTAGTACCCGGGACAGGGGGCGCGAGCAGTACTTC.

This clone was seen a few times. CDR3 sequence (DNA): TGTGCCAGCAGCTTGACAGGAGAAGGCTATGGCTACACCTTC. It codes for CASSLTGEGYGYTF. The rearrangement uses TRBV5-6 and TRBJ1-2; TRBD1 is a possible D gene (5 bases). Germline lookup yields CDR1 SGHDT and CDR2 YYEEEE. The CDR3 totals 14 residues. V was cut by 1 base and J by 4 bases, with 11 bases left in between.

A note on this clone: The sample has other DNA sequences that encode this CDR3 too. V usage is TRBV18 and J usage is TRBJ2-5; 7 bases agree with TRBD1. CDR1 and CDR2 from the germline V gene are KGHSH and LQKENI. J gave up 2 bases and V 1 base, and 1 base lay outside the gene matches. The CDR3 runs 14 residues. The CDR3: CASSPQGAQETQYF. The CDR3 DNA is TGTGCCAGCTCACCACAGGGGGCTCAAGAGACCCAGTACTTC.

The chain uses TRBV28 and TRBJ2-5; D possibly corresponds to TRBD1 (6 bases). CDR3 length: 15 amino acids. Germline V gene data show CDR1 as MDHEN and CDR2 as SYDVKM. V gave up 3 bases and J gave up 2 bases, with 13 bases separating them. In DNA, the CDR3 is TGTGCCAGCAGTTTCACAACTCAGGGGCAAGAGACCCAGTACTTC. This codes for CASSFTTQGQETQYF. The variable domain in full, with the rest retrieved from reference TRBV28 and TRBJ2-5, is DVKVTQSSRYLVKRTGEKVFLECVQDMDHENMFWYRQDPGLGLRLIYFSYDVKMKEKGDIPEGYSVSREKKERFSLILESASTNQTSMYLCASSFTTQGQETQYFGPGTRLLVL.

V is TRBV30 and J is TRBJ2-5, with 8 bases identical to TRBD1. The CDR3 has 14 amino acids. Germline-derived CDR1 and CDR2 are GTSNPN and SVGIG (reference sequence). After removal of 7 bases from V and 4 bases from J, the junction contained 11 bases not matched to a gene. In DNA, the CDR3 is TGTGCCTCTTCCCGCCAGGGGGCCCGAGAGACCCAGTACTTC. Translation: CASSRQGARETQYF.

The chain uses TRBV9 and TRBJ2-1, with TRBD1 matching over 8 bases. The CDR3 is 16 amino acids. CDR1 is SGDLS and CDR2 is YYNGEE in the germline V gene. V gave up 8 bases and J gave up 5 bases; unmatched junction bases: 15. In DNA form, the CDR3 reads TGTGCCAGTCCGAATTTAGAGCAGGGGGCCGACAATGAGCAGTTCTTC. This sequence encodes CASPNLEQGADNEQFF.

The table lists this clone with a few counts. V is TRBV11-3 and J is TRBJ1-1; no definite D call. Trimming stripped 1 base from V and 1 base from J, with 10 bases between. The length of the CDR3 is 15 residues. Germline assignment: CDR1 SGHNT and CDR2 YENEEA. CDR3 amino acids: CASSLGEGTNTEAFF. The CDR3 DNA reads TGTGCCAGCAGCTTAGGAGAGGGTACGAACACTGAAGCTTTCTTT.

This chain connects TRBV6-1 to TRBJ2-7; tentative D call: TRBD1 (5 bases). CDR1 MNHNS and CDR2 SASEGT come from the germline V gene. CDR3 length: 12 amino acids. The germline V and J ends were trimmed by 4 bases and 3 bases, with 7 bases remaining between them. Here the CDR3 reads CASSVGDYEQYF. CDR3 DNA: TGTGCCAGCAGTGTAGGGGACTACGAGCAGTACTTC.

This chain joins TRBV25-1 and TRBJ2-1, with 12 positions matching TRBD2. V dropped 6 bases and J dropped 5; count of bases not matched to a gene: 8. The germline V gene has CDR1 MGHDK and CDR2 SYGVNS. The CDR3 runs to 16 residues. The CDR3 bases are TGTGCCAGCAGACTAGCGGGAGGACCCAGCGACAATGAGCAGTTCTTC. As protein: CASRLAGGPSDNEQFF.

The V call is TRBV19, the J call TRBJ1-5, with 9 bases matching TRBD1. The CDR3 runs 15 residues. V lost 7 bases and J lost 7; bases outside the gene matches: 11. The germline V gene has CDR1 LNHDA and CDR2 SQIVND (reference sequence). CDR3 nucleotides: TGTGCCAGTACCTCCACCGGGACAGGGAGGCAGCCCCAGCATTTT. Translating it yields CASTSTGTGRQPQHF. The full variable domain, with the rest looked up from reference TRBV19 and TRBJ1-5, is DGGITQSPKYLFRKEGQNVTLSCEQNLNHDAMYWYRQDPGQGLRLIYYSQIVNDFQKGDIAEGYSVSREKKESFPLTVTSAQKNPTAFYLCASTSTGTGRQPQHFGDGTRLSIL.

This chain joins TRBV18 and TRBJ1-2; D not resolved. Trimming left V 4 bases short and J 4 bases short, with 10 bases between. Germline V gene sequence: CDR1 KGHSH, CDR2 LQKENI. The CDR3 length is 13 residues. CDR3 DNA: TGTGCCAGCTCACGAACTCCTGGCTATGGCTACACCTTC. It yields the protein CASSRTPGYGYTF.

The rearrangement links TRBV7-2 to TRBJ1-2; D perhaps matches TRBD1 (5 bases). Trimming removed 4 bases at V and 5 bases at J, with 14 bases between. This CDR3 is 14 amino acids long. Germline CDR1 and CDR2: SGHTA and FQGNSA. The CDR3 loop is CASSSARRGYGYTF. The CDR3 bases are TGTGCCAGCAGCTCAGCCCGGCGGGGGTATGGCTACACCTTC.

The chain combines TRBV2 with TRBJ1-2, with a possible D match to TRBD1 (6 bases). The V end was cut by 2 bases, the J end by 8 bases, with 12 bases between. Germline CDR1 and CDR2: SNHLY and FYNNEI. The CDR3 runs 13 residues. The chain's CDR3 is CASSEMTGGGYTF. The CDR3 DNA follows: TGTGCCAGCAGTGAAATGACAGGAGGCGGCTACACCTTC.

The V and J genes are TRBV9 and TRBJ2-3; possibly TRBD2 for D (6 bases). CDR1 is SGDLS, CDR2 YYNGEE, per germline. V was cut by 8 bases and J by 2 bases, with 21 bases left in between. This CDR3 has 16 amino acids. CDR3 loop: CASRRGSLSPTDTQYF. CDR3 in DNA: TGTGCCAGTCGGAGGGGCAGTCTGAGCCCCACAGATACGCAGTATTTT.

V gene TRBV7-2 combines with J gene TRBJ2-5; 8 nucleotides agree with TRBD2. Losses at the gene ends were 2 bases for V and 5 bases for J; bases not matched to a gene: 7. The CDR3 is 15 residues long. The germline V gene has CDR1 SGHTA and CDR2 FQGNSA. For the CDR3, the DNA is TGTGCCAGCAGCTTACCGGGGGGGCCGGGGGAGACCCAGTACTTC. It translates to CASSLPGGPGETQYF.

CDR3 DNA: TGCAGTGCGGCGACAGCCGCGATTCACTTT. It translates to CSAATAAIHF. J is TRBJ1-6 and V is TRBV20-1; weak D call: TRBD1 (5 bases). The V gene's germline CDR1 is DFQATT and CDR2 SNEGSKA (reference sequence). The V and J ends lost 6 bases and 19 bases respectively, with 16 bases between them. The CDR3 has 10 residues.

The chain is built from TRBV30 and TRBJ2-7; D not certain. Germline V gene data show CDR1 as GTSNPN and CDR2 as SVGIG (reference sequence). This CDR3 has 13 residues. V was pared by 2 bases and J by 5 bases, with 13 bases between. CDR3 residues: CAWSRRSSDEQYF. The CDR3 DNA reads TGTGCCTGGAGTCGGCGGAGCTCAGACGAGCAGTACTTC.

A word on this clone: The germline gene is not matched at one end of the junction; a read error may be the cause. The V call is TRBV27, the J call TRBJ2-4; 8 bases line up with TRBD1. Germline-derived CDR1 and CDR2 are MNHEY and SMNVEV (reference sequence). The CDR3 totals 13 residues. Here the CDR3 reads CASSGQGWNSQYF. CDR3 nucleotide sequence: TGTGCCAGCAGCGGACAGGGTTGGAACAGTCAGTACTTC.

The rearrangement joins TRBV28 to TRBJ1-2, with TRBD1 as a possible D gene (6 bases). V was clipped by 4 bases and J by 4 bases, with 13 bases between them. CDR1 MDHEN and CDR2 SYDVKM come from the germline V gene. CDR3 length: 14 amino acids. Written as DNA, the CDR3 is TGTGCCAGCAGTTCCCCGACAGGTAGCTATGGCTACACCTTC. Amino acids: CASSSPTGSYGYTF.